A selection of T cell receptor beta chains follows, all from one sample in a study of T cell responses to AZD1222 COVID-19 vaccine. Assay: immunoSEQ multiplex PCR; the TCRdb copy retains only in-frame clones and omits some. The table shows approximately 200,000 clones, with around 94% occurring only once. This specimen was peripheral blood, taken 28 days after the second dose of the MenACWY control vaccine. The receptors were sampled from an adult who received the MenACWY meningococcal vaccine as a control. Both conserved end residues are part of each CDR3.

j_gene,v_gene,CDR3aa
TRBJ2-1,TRBV27,CASTSSGLPYNEQFF
TRBJ1-1,TRBV5-8,CASSLAWGDTEAFF
TRBJ2-7,TRBV6-5,CASSYSTGNEQYF
TRBJ2-2,TRBV5-6,CASSGDRTNTGELFF
TRBJ1-6,TRBV14,CASSLVGLPSPLHF
TRBJ1-6,TRBV28,CASSLETGGDNSPLHF
TRBJ2-3,TRBV24-1,CATSPGDRADTQYF
TRBJ1-5,TRBV2,CASRGEGGVKQPQHF
TRBJ2-7,TRBV7-2,CASSLVEGRIEQYF
TRBJ1-1,TRBV7-2,CASSPTWTGTPTNTEAFF
TRBJ1-5,TRBV2,CASSEISGGQPQHF
TRBJ2-2,TRBV5-1,CASSLTGTLTNTGELFF
TRBJ1-2,TRBV19,CASSIDLSPTNGYTF
TRBJ2-1,TRBV24-1,CATSAREGILAGGLYNEQFF
TRBJ1-1,TRBV27,CASSLAGGAAFF
TRBJ1-1,TRBV9,CASRGGGSPEAFF